These T cell receptor beta chains were read from a single sample in a study of cytomegalovirus exposure and HLA in healthy donors. Sequenced by immunoSEQ multiplex PCR; TCRdb stores in-frame clones only, minus some. The sample holds 50,000 or so clones, more than 60% seen once. The material sequenced was PBMCs. Every receptor here comes from a woman aged 40 to 50 in good health and CMV-seropositive. CDR3s include the opening cysteine and the closing phenylalanine or tryptophan. Each record gives: J gene, clone size, V gene, D gene, CDR3 protein, CDR3 DNA. D genes are given only for firm matches. Clone size appears in some rows only: once, few, many, or a class for an expanded clone.

TRBJ1-1,NA,TRBV27,NA,CASSLLVNTEAFF,TGTGCCAGCAGTTTACTCGTCAACACTGAAGCTTTCTTT
TRBJ2-7,NA,TRBV9,TRBD1,CASSVDPTGYEQYF,TGTGCCAGCAGCGTAGACCCGACAGGGTACGAGCAGTACTTC
TRBJ2-2,NA,TRBV4-3,TRBD1,CASSRVRGTGTTGELFF,TGCGCCAGCAGCCGTGTCCGGGGGACAGGGACCACCGGGGAGCTGTTTTTT
TRBJ1-4,medium-sized,TRBV18,NA,CASSADNWLFF,TGTGCCAGCTCAGCCGACAATTGGCTGTTTTTT
TRBJ1-1,NA,TRBV29-1,NA,CSVEEDSGAFF,TGCAGCGTTGAGGAGGACAGCGGAGCTTTCTTT
TRBJ1-2,few,TRBV11-2,TRBD1,CASSLDRGAHGYTF,TGTGCCAGCAGCTTAGACAGGGGGGCCCATGGCTACACCTTC
TRBJ2-5,NA,TRBV29-1,NA,CSGTTAAQETQYF,TGCAGCGGAACGACAGCAGCTCAAGAGACCCAGTACTTC
TRBJ2-3,NA,TRBV7-2,TRBD2,CASSLDPPGGRATDTQYF,TGTGCCAGCAGCTTGGACCCACCGGGGGGGCGGGCCACAGATACGCAGTATTTT
TRBJ2-7,NA,TRBV5-1,NA,CASSLGTVGDEQYF,TGCGCCAGCAGCTTGGGGACAGTCGGGGACGAGCAGTACTTC
TRBJ1-1,few,TRBV29-1,NA,CSVALGSFNTEAFF,TGCAGCGTTGCTTTGGGCTCTTTTAACACTGAAGCTTTCTTT
TRBJ2-1,NA,TRBV10-2,TRBD2,CASSEAGGGRTNEQFF,TGCGCCAGCAGTGAGGCTGGCGGGGGGCGTACGAATGAGCAGTTCTTC
TRBJ1-2,NA,TRBV2,NA,CASDELYGYTF,TGTGCCAGCGATGAGCTCTATGGCTACACCTTC
TRBJ2-6,NA,TRBV9,NA,CASSPHRAGANVLTF,TGTGCCAGCAGCCCTCACAGAGCTGGGGCCAACGTCCTGACTTTC
TRBJ2-5,NA,TRBV9,TRBD1,CASSARDREGETQYF,TGTGCCAGCAGCGCCAGAGACAGGGAAGGCGAGACCCAGTACTTC
TRBJ2-3,NA,TRBV6-5,NA,CASSLRPGGPRDTQYF,TGTGCCAGCAGTTTACGACCCGGGGGGCCCCGAGATACGCAGTATTTT
TRBJ1-2,NA,TRBV7-3,NA,CASSSGFDGYTF,TGTGCCAGCAGCTCCGGGTTTGATGGCTACACCTTC
TRBJ1-5,NA,TRBV4-1,NA,CASSQEASIRQPQHF,TGCGCCAGCAGCCAAGAAGCGTCCATTCGGCAGCCCCAGCATTTT
TRBJ2-5,NA,TRBV7-2,NA,CASSFGGPGQETQYF,TGTGCCAGCAGCTTCGGGGGTCCGGGACAAGAGACCCAGTACTTC
TRBJ2-5,NA,TRBV10-3,NA,CAIIGRDQETQYF,TGTGCCATCATCGGCAGGGACCAAGAGACCCAGTACTTC
TRBJ2-4,NA,TRBV14,NA,CASSQGSGISAKNIQYF,TGTGCCAGCAGCCAAGGCTCGGGGATTTCGGCCAAAAACATTCAGTACTTC
TRBJ2-7,NA,TRBV6-5,NA,CASGSGGGGYEQYF,TGTGCCAGCGGGAGCGGAGGGGGGGGCTACGAGCAGTACTTC
TRBJ1-4,NA,TRBV7-2,NA,CASSPLQGGEKLFF,TGTGCCAGCAGCCCTTTACAGGGCGGTGAAAAACTGTTTTTT
TRBJ2-3,NA,TRBV7-3,TRBD2,CASSLVAGGNTQYF,TGTGCCAGCAGCTTAGTGGCGGGGGGGAATACGCAGTATTTT
TRBJ2-3,NA,TRBV7-2,TRBD2,CASSSVAGGPTDTQYF,TGTGCCAGCAGCTCAGTAGCGGGGGGGCCGACAGATACGCAGTATTTT
TRBJ1-1,once,TRBV9,TRBD1,CASSRPDRGTGTEAFF,TGTGCCAGCAGCAGACCCGACAGGGGAACGGGGACTGAAGCTTTCTTT
TRBJ2-7,NA,TRBV20-1,TRBD1,CSALRGQQYF,TGCAGTGCCCTGAGGGGGCAGCAGTACTTC
TRBJ1-1,NA,TRBV9,TRBD1,CASTDTGVDTEAFF,TGTGCCAGCACCGATACAGGGGTAGACACTGAAGCTTTCTTT
TRBJ2-5,NA,TRBV19,NA,CAHLGAKETQYF,TGTGCACATTTGGGGGCCAAAGAGACCCAGTACTTC
TRBJ1-1,NA,TRBV2,TRBD1,CASRNRGETEAFF,TGTGCCAGCAGAAACAGGGGTGAGACTGAAGCTTTCTTT
TRBJ1-4,NA,TRBV2,TRBD1,CASSLQTTPGQGQFF,TGTGCCAGCAGTCTACAGACAACCCCGGGACAGGGTCAATTTTTT
TRBJ1-2,NA,TRBV2,NA,CASSVQQATNYGYTF,TGTGCCAGCAGTGTTCAACAGGCCACAAACTATGGCTACACCTTC
TRBJ2-3,few,TRBV30,NA,CAWSWAGSTDTQYF,TGTGCCTGGAGTTGGGCGGGGTCGACAGATACGCAGTATTTT
TRBJ2-6,NA,TRBV27,TRBD2,CASSSLLQTSGGDGANVLTF,TGTGCCAGCAGTTCGCTACTCCAGACTAGCGGGGGGGATGGGGCCAACGTCCTGACTTTC
TRBJ1-1,once,TRBV29-1,NA,CSVARGSAEAFF,TGCAGCGTTGCTCGTGGCAGCGCTGAAGCTTTCTTT
TRBJ1-1,few,TRBV6-5,NA,CASSNRVVGTEAFF,TGTGCCAGCAGTAACAGGGTGGTCGGGACTGAAGCTTTCTTT
TRBJ2-5,NA,TRBV19,NA,CASSAPGGLGETQYF,TGTGCCAGTAGTGCCCCCGGGGGGCTAGGAGAGACCCAGTACTTC
TRBJ1-1,NA,TRBV4-1,NA,CASSQGRTREAFF,TGCGCCAGCAGCCAAGGGCGGACTCGGGAAGCTTTCTTT
TRBJ1-5,NA,TRBV7-8,NA,CASSLWRDQPQHF,TGTGCCAGCAGCTTATGGAGGGACCAGCCCCAGCATTTT
TRBJ2-1,few,TRBV30,NA,CAWSPLAALYNEQFF,TGTGCCTGGAGCCCTTTAGCGGCCCTTTACAATGAGCAGTTCTTC
TRBJ1-1,NA,TRBV7-2,NA,CASSWQLNTEAFF,TGTGCCAGCAGTTGGCAGTTGAACACTGAAGCTTTCTTT
TRBJ1-2,NA,TRBV28,NA,CASSFDSAGGYTF,TGTGCCAGCAGCTTTGACTCAGCGGGTGGCTACACCTTC
TRBJ1-2,NA,TRBV2,NA,CASSETGVGQNGYTF,TGTGCCAGCAGTGAAACGGGAGTGGGGCAAAATGGCTACACCTTC
TRBJ2-1,NA,TRBV30,NA,CAWSHGYRLNEQFF,TGTGCCTGGAGTCATGGCTACAGGCTTAATGAGCAGTTCTTC
TRBJ2-1,once,TRBV11-2,NA,CASSFIHSSYNEQFF,TGTGCCAGCAGCTTCATACACAGCTCCTACAATGAGCAGTTCTTC
TRBJ1-5,NA,TRBV6-5,TRBD1,CASRPYRGPNQPQHF,TGTGCCAGCAGACCCTACAGGGGGCCCAATCAGCCCCAGCATTTT
TRBJ2-5,NA,TRBV18,NA,CASSGSSGAQYF,TGTGCCAGCTCCGGGAGTAGCGGCGCCCAGTACTTC
TRBJ1-2,NA,TRBV7-3,NA,CASSSRRTAYGYTF,TGTGCCAGCAGCTCCCGTCGGACAGCCTATGGCTACACCTTC
TRBJ1-1,NA,TRBV27,NA,CASNTRDDNTEAFF,TGTGCCAGCAACACGAGGGATGATAACACTGAAGCTTTCTTT
TRBJ2-1,NA,TRBV11-2,TRBD2,CASSPSGGSSYNEQFF,TGTGCCAGCAGCCCTAGCGGGGGGAGCTCCTACAATGAGCAGTTCTTC
TRBJ2-7,NA,TRBV21-1,NA,CASSKGGRGSGEQYF,TGTGCCAGCAGCAAGGGGGGTCGGGGATCGGGCGAGCAGTACTTC
TRBJ1-5,NA,TRBV10-1,TRBD1,CASSIRTGNQPQHF,TGCGCCAGCAGTATTCGGACAGGGAACCAGCCCCAGCATTTT
TRBJ2-7,NA,TRBV30,NA,CAWSVAGYEQYF,TGTGCCTGGAGTGTGGCAGGCTACGAGCAGTACTTC
TRBJ2-1,NA,TRBV5-1,TRBD2,CASSLSSGGSGGADEQFF,TGCGCCAGCAGCTTGAGTTCGGGCGGGAGCGGGGGGGCAGATGAGCAGTTCTTC